Presented here are 17 T cell receptor beta chains from one specimen sequenced in a study of blood T cell repertoires in COVID-19. The table came from immunoSEQ multiplex PCR; TCRdb's copy has only in-frame clones and leaves some out. Found here are around 220,000 clones, around nine tenths of them singletons; the top ten hold roughly 1.5%. Sequenced input: peripheral blood. These TCRs come from a man aged 18 to 29 with active or convalescent COVID-19.

This clone was detected once. V and J are TRBV11-2 and TRBJ1-4; D unresolved. CDR3 size: 14 residues. Germline V CDR1 and CDR2: SGHAT, FQNNGV. The V end lost 0 bases, the J end lost 8 bases, and 10 bases lay between the germline ends. Here the CDR3 DNA reads TGTGCCAGCAGCTTAGAAGTGTTGAGGGAAAAACTGTTTTTT. Its protein is CASSLEVLREKLFF.

The chain links TRBV7-2 to TRBJ2-4, with D possibly TRBD1 on 5 matching bases. The V gene's germline CDR1 is SGHTA and CDR2 FQGNSA. The CDR3 contains 14 residues. V gave up 3 bases and J gave up 6 bases, with 12 bases separating them. CDR3 in amino acids: CASSFSQGINIQYF. CDR3 coding DNA: TGTGCCAGCAGCTTTAGTCAGGGTATAAACATTCAGTACTTC.

About this clone: Distinct nucleotide sequences in the sample also encode this CDR3. The chain combines TRBV5-1 with TRBJ2-5; the D is unclear. The CDR3 has 13 amino acids. Per germline, CDR1 SGHRS and CDR2 YFSETQ. Trimming took 3 bases from V and 5 from J, leaving 11 bases between them. CDR3 protein: CASSSPPEETQYF. The CDR3 bases are TGCGCCAGCAGCTCCCCCCCGGAGGAGACCCAGTACTTC.

This CDR3 reads CASSHRDSYEQYF. The CDR3 DNA is TGTGCCAGCAGCCACCGGGACTCCTACGAGCAGTACTTC. The rearrangement joins TRBV4-2 to TRBJ2-7, with D tentatively TRBD2 (5 bases). The CDR3 covers 13 residues. CDR1 and CDR2 (germline): LGHNA, YNFKEQ. Trimming took 3 bases from V and 0 from J, leaving 6 bases between them.

The rearrangement uses TRBV5-6 and TRBJ1-1; possible D gene TRBD1, 6 bases. The CDR3 is 16 residues long. Trimming pared 4 bases from V and 3 bases from J, leaving 19 bases between. Germline CDR1 SGHDT, CDR2 YYEEEE. This CDR3 is CASSKNRVVLDTEAFF. The DNA for the CDR3 is TGTGCCAGCAGCAAGAACAGGGTAGTTTTGGACACTGAAGCTTTCTTT.

The chain joins TRBV19 to TRBJ1-2; 7 bases agree with TRBD1. With 6 bases clipped from V and 4 bases from J, the junction kept 5 bases outside the gene matches. Germline assignment: CDR1 LNHDA and CDR2 SQIVND (reference sequence). This CDR3 contains 13 residues. The CDR3 sequence: CASRDRQGYGYTF. For the CDR3, the DNA is TGTGCCAGTAGGGACCGACAGGGCTATGGCTACACCTTC.

The chain joins TRBV4-1 to TRBJ1-1; D not resolved. The V end was cut by 4 bases, the J end by 8 bases, with 11 bases between. Germline CDR1 and CDR2: MGHRA and YSYEKL. This CDR3 has 12 amino acids. DNA of the CDR3: TGCGCCAGCAGCCTTCCCGGGAGAGAAGCTTTCTTT. It yields the protein CASSLPGREAFF.

Only one count was recorded for this clone. The chain is built from TRBV7-2 and TRBJ2-1; TRBD2 is a possible D gene (5 bases). V lost 5 bases and J lost 9, with 23 bases in between. CDR3 length: 16 residues. Germline loops: CDR1 SGHTA, CDR2 FQGNSA. CDR3 sequence reads: CASSPPVTRAAVEQFF. The CDR3 DNA reads TGTGCCAGCAGCCCCCCGGTTACTAGGGCAGCGGTTGAGCAGTTCTTC. Based on the CDR3 plus reference TRBV7-2 and TRBJ2-1, the full variable domain is GAGVSQSPSNKVTEKGKDVELRCDPISGHTALYWYRQSLGQGLEFLIYFQGNSAPDKSGLPSDRFSAERTGGSVSTLTIQRTQQEDSAVYLCASSPPVTRAAVEQFFGPGTRLTVL.

The V gene is TRBV19, the J gene TRBJ1-2; TRBD1 is a possible D gene (6 bases). CDR1 LNHDA and CDR2 SQIVND come from the germline V gene (reference sequence). V shed 7 bases and J shed 4 bases, with 13 bases lying between them. This CDR3 is built from 13 residues. The CDR3: CASTVDRSYGYTF. The CDR3 DNA reads as TGTGCCAGTACCGTTGACAGGAGCTATGGCTACACCTTC.

V and J are TRBV27 and TRBJ1-2; D uncertain. This CDR3 comprises 14 residues. Germline-derived CDR1 and CDR2 are MNHEY and SMNVEV (reference sequence). V gave up 3 bases and J gave up 0 bases, with 8 bases separating them. CDR3 loop: CASSFWGANYGYTF. The CDR3 DNA is TGTGCCAGCAGTTTTTGGGGAGCTAACTATGGCTACACCTTC.

The V call is TRBV2, the J call TRBJ1-2; no clear D gene. The V gene's germline CDR1 is SNHLY and CDR2 FYNNEI. The length of the CDR3 is 11 residues. Trimming took off 5 bases at V and 3 bases at J, with 4 bases between the two ends. CDR3 residues: CASSLDYGYTF. The CDR3 nucleotides are TGTGCCAGCAGTCTAGACTATGGCTACACCTTC.

This chain joins TRBV7-9 and TRBJ2-1; a weak D match, TRBD2 (6 bases). The CDR3 is 16 amino acids. Trimming pared 1 base from V and 10 bases from J, leaving 20 bases between. Looked up from germline, CDR1 is SEHNR and CDR2 is FQNEAQ (reference sequence). The CDR3 protein is CASSLVGTDYNAEQFF. CDR3 DNA sequence: TGTGCCAGCAGCTTAGTCGGCACGGACTACAATGCGGAGCAGTTCTTC.

This clone occurred once. V usage is TRBV19 and J usage is TRBJ1-1; D not certain. The CDR3 totals 13 residues. The germline gives CDR1 LNHDA, CDR2 SQIVND (reference sequence). Trimming took 1 base from V and 10 from J, leaving 13 bases between them. CDR3 nucleotides: TGTGCCAGTAGTATAGGGCCCCGCAGAGGAGCTTTCTTT. This encodes CASSIGPRRGAFF.

This clone was counted only a few times. The chain recombines TRBV7-9 with TRBJ2-1, with D tentatively TRBD2 (5 bases). The CDR3 loop spans 14 amino acids. Trimming took 5 bases from V and 4 from J, leaving 12 bases between them. Germline CDR1 reads SEHNR; CDR2 reads FQNEAQ (reference sequence). CDR3 region: CASSPRREYNEQFF. The CDR3 DNA reads as TGTGCCAGCAGCCCCCGTCGGGAATACAATGAGCAGTTCTTC.

Comments on this clone: The junction shows a germline mismatch at one end, possibly a read error. Within the sample, other DNA sequences also encode this same CDR3. V is TRBV10-1 and J is TRBJ1-1; TRBD1 aligns across 7 bases. The CDR3 spans 16 residues. Germline V lookup: CDR1 WNHNN, CDR2 SYGVQD (reference sequence). The CDR3 spells CASSEYNRGADTEAFF. CDR3 coding DNA: TGCGCTAGCAGTGAGTATAACAGGGGAGCGGACACTGAAGCTTTCTTT.

The rearrangement uses TRBV9 and TRBJ1-2; TRBD1 is a possible D gene (5 bases). V lost 3 bases to trimming and J lost 7 bases, with 13 bases between them. Germline V lookup: CDR1 SGDLS, CDR2 YYNGEE. The CDR3 runs 13 residues. CDR3 in DNA: TGTGCCAGCAGCGCCACAGGATCGAGTGGCTACACCTTC. The encoded protein is CASSATGSSGYTF.

This chain uses TRBV6-6 with TRBJ2-7, with 7 bases aligning to TRBD2. The junction had 7 bases not matched to a gene; V was cut back by 5 bases and J by 0 bases. CDR3 length: 15 residues. Germline CDR1 MNHNY, CDR2 SVGAGI (reference sequence). Here the CDR3 reads CASSPVAGSSYEQYF. The CDR3 nucleotides read TGTGCCAGCAGTCCCGTAGCGGGTAGCTCCTACGAGCAGTACTTC.